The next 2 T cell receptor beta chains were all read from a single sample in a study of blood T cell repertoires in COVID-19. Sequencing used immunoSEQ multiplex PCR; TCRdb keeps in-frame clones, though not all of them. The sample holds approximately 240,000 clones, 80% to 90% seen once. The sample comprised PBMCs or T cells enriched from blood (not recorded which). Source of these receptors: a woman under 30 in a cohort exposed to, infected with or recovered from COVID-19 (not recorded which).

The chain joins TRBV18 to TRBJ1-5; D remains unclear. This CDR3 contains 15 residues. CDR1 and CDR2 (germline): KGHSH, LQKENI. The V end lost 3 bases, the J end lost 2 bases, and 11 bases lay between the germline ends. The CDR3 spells CASSPETHRNQPQHF. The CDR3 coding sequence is TGTGCCAGCTCACCTGAGACACACCGCAATCAGCCCCAGCATTTT.

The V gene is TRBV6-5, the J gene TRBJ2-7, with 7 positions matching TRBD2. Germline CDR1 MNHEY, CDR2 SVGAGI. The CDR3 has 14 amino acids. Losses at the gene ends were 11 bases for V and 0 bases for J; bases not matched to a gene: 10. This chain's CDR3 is CAGGGVLSSYEQYF. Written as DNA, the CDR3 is TGTGCCGGTGGGGGGGTCCTAAGCTCCTACGAGCAGTACTTC.